These T cell receptor beta chains were read from a single sample in a study of long-term antiretroviral therapy in people with HIV. Method: immunoSEQ multiplex PCR; TCRdb's copy keeps in-frame clones and lacks some. The data show around 29,000 clones, 85% to 90% seen once. The sample was unsorted PBMCs, taken 3.2 years before starting antiretroviral therapy. The receptors derive from a man in his fifties or sixties with HIV. The CDR3 runs from the conserved cysteine through the conserved F or W. Each record gives: clone size, D gene, V gene, J gene, CDR3 protein, CDR3 DNA. D genes are given only for firm matches. Size is stated for part of the rows, as once, few or many counts, or as a class when the clone is expanded.

NA,NA,TRBV28,TRBJ2-3,CASSLPGHVQYF,TGTGCCAGCAGCCTGCCGGGACACGTGCAGTATTTT
NA,TRBD1,TRBV6-5,TRBJ2-3,CASSYSRDRADTQYF,TGTGCCAGCAGTTACTCGAGGGACAGGGCGGATACGCAGTATTTT
once,NA,TRBV18,TRBJ2-2,CASSPLWANENTGELFF,TGTGCCAGCTCACCACTGTGGGCGAACGAGAACACCGGGGAGCTGTTTTTT
NA,NA,TRBV18,TRBJ1-1,CASSPVQGNTEAFF,TGTGCCAGCTCACCAGTACAGGGGAACACTGAAGCTTTCTTT
NA,TRBD2,TRBV11-1,TRBJ2-2,CASSLTGTSGSWGELFF,TGTGCCAGCAGCCTAACCGGGACTAGCGGGAGCTGGGGGGAGCTGTTTTTT
NA,NA,TRBV30,TRBJ1-5,CAWSQQENQPQHF,TGTGCCTGGAGTCAGCAGGAAAATCAGCCCCAGCATTTT
NA,NA,TRBV27,TRBJ2-1,CASSWSGGPSYNEQFF,TGTGCCAGCAGCTGGAGTGGGGGGCCTTCCTACAATGAGCAGTTCTTC
NA,TRBD2,TRBV2,TRBJ2-2,CASLGLGGANTGELFF,TGTGCCAGCTTGGGGCTGGGGGGGGCGAACACCGGGGAGCTGTTTTTT
NA,TRBD1,TRBV5-1,TRBJ1-5,CASSEGTANQPQHF,TGCGCCAGCAGCGAAGGGACAGCTAATCAGCCCCAGCATTTT
NA,TRBD1,TRBV30,TRBJ1-2,CAWSLPGQTFYGYTF,TGTGCCTGGAGTCTACCGGGACAGACATTTTATGGCTACACCTTC
NA,NA,TRBV5-1,TRBJ2-2,CASSLGAPLAGELFF,TGCGCCAGCAGCTTGGGGGCCCCACTGGCCGGGGAGCTGTTTTTT
NA,NA,TRBV2,TRBJ2-7,CASSELIGTGGYEQYF,TGTGCCAGCAGTGAACTGATAGGGACTGGGGGGTACGAGCAGTACTTC
NA,NA,TRBV30,TRBJ1-1,CAWSVARPYTEAFF,TGTGCCTGGAGTGTAGCCAGGCCATACACTGAAGCTTTCTTT
NA,NA,TRBV18,TRBJ2-3,CASSPRGFRTDTQYF,TGTGCCAGCTCACCACGAGGGTTCCGCACAGATACGCAGTATTTT
NA,TRBD1,TRBV12-5,TRBJ1-3,CASGLSTGGDMLNTIYF,TGTGCTAGTGGTTTGTCGACAGGGGGTGATATGCTGAACACCATATATTTT
NA,NA,TRBV18,TRBJ1-5,CASSPHLNQPQHF,TGTGCCAGCTCACCCCACCTTAATCAGCCCCAGCATTTT
NA,NA,TRBV13,TRBJ1-4,CASSPSGEGEKLFF,TGTGCCAGCAGCCCGTCAGGCGAAGGTGAAAAACTGTTTTTT
NA,NA,TRBV7-9,TRBJ1-1,CASRNRRANTEAFF,TGTGCCAGCAGAAACAGGAGGGCGAACACTGAAGCTTTCTTT
NA,NA,TRBV15,TRBJ2-5,CATSRGRETQYF,TGTGCCACCAGCAGGGGTAGGGAGACCCAGTACTTC
NA,TRBD1,TRBV4-1,TRBJ2-7,CASSQPDRGSYEQYF,TGCGCCAGCAGCCAACCGGACAGGGGATCCTACGAGCAGTACTTC
NA,NA,TRBV7-2,TRBJ2-2,CASTMRGGNTGELFF,TGTGCCAGCACAATGAGGGGGGGGAACACCGGGGAGCTGTTTTTT
NA,NA,TRBV5-4,TRBJ2-5,CASTISGQETQYF,TGTGCCAGCACGATTAGCGGTCAAGAGACCCAGTACTTC
NA,NA,TRBV11-1,TRBJ2-3,CASSPFSTDTQYF,TGTGCCAGCAGTCCATTTAGCACAGATACGCAGTATTTT
NA,TRBD1,TRBV6-1,TRBJ1-5,CASRHTGANQPQHF,TGTGCCAGCAGGCATACAGGGGCGAATCAGCCCCAGCATTTT
NA,NA,TRBV13,TRBJ2-2,CASSLPGTGNTGELFF,TGTGCCAGCAGCCTGCCCGGGACCGGGAACACCGGGGAGCTGTTTTTT
NA,NA,TRBV15,TRBJ2-1,CATSRYGEAEQFF,TGTGCCACCAGCAGATATGGGGAAGCTGAGCAGTTCTTC
once,TRBD1,TRBV6-5,TRBJ2-2,CASSLTGGISGGELFF,TGTGCCAGCAGTTTGACAGGGGGCATTTCCGGCGGGGAGTTGTTTTTT
NA,NA,TRBV19,TRBJ1-2,CASSRGLSGVRSGYTF,TGTGCCAGTAGTAGGGGCCTGTCGGGGGTGCGGAGTGGCTACACCTTC
NA,NA,TRBV19,TRBJ2-1,CASNTWSQGSYNEQFF,TGTGCCAGTAACACTTGGTCCCAAGGCTCCTACAATGAGCAGTTCTTC